This T cell receptor (beta chain) originates from a study of T cell changes during pregnancy in multiple sclerosis. This clone was observed once. Assay: immunoSEQ multiplex PCR; the TCRdb copy retains only in-frame clones and omits some. The sample yields more than 55,000 clones, about 94% seen once. The source material was peripheral blood, sampled in the first trimester of pregnancy. The origin of this receptor is a female donor in good health, enrolled as a control in a pregnancy study.

As DNA, the CDR3 is TGTGCCAGCTCACCACCCCAGGGAAAATCCTACGAGCAGTACTTC. Amino acid sequence: CASSPPQGKSYEQYF. The chain carries TRBV18 and TRBJ2-7; TRBD1 is a possible D gene (5 bases). The CDR3 totals 15 residues. Trimming removed 0 bases at V and 1 base at J, with 10 bases between. The germline gives CDR1 KGHSH, CDR2 LQKENI. Filled out from reference TRBV18 and TRBJ2-7, the complete variable domain reads NAGVMQNPRHLVRRRGQEARLRCSPMKGHSHVYWYRQLPEEGLKFMVYLQKENIIDESGMPKERFSAEFPKEGPSILRIQQVVRGDSAAYFCASSPPQGKSYEQYFGPGTRLTVT.